Listed below are T cell receptor beta chains from one sample, sequenced in a study of blood T cell repertoires in COVID-19. Measured with immunoSEQ multiplex PCR; TCRdb has only the in-frame clones, and not every one. The table records 200,000 to 250,000 clones, about 88% of them present only once. The specimen was PBMCs or T cells enriched from blood (not recorded which). The source of these receptors is a woman younger than 45 who had recovered from COVID-19. CDR3s include the opening cysteine and the closing phenylalanine or tryptophan. The D gene is left open where the match is weak. The size of a clone is reported for some rows only, either as once, few or many, or as a class for expanded clones.

d_call: TRBD1; clone_size: -; v_call: TRBV6-2/TRBV6-3; j_call: TRBJ1-1; cdr3_length: 21; cdr3_aa: CASSYFFTPGQGAKWDTEAFF; cdr3_nt: TGTGCCAGCAGTTACTTTTTTACGCCGGGACAGGGGGCGAAGTGGGACACTGAAGCTTTCTTT
d_call: TRBD1; clone_size: -; v_call: TRBV5-1; j_call: TRBJ1-1; cdr3_length: 16; cdr3_aa: CASSPSGTGGNTEAFF; cdr3_nt: TGCGCCAGCAGCCCCTCAGGGACAGGGGGAAACACTGAAGCTTTCTTT
d_call: -; clone_size: once; v_call: TRBV6-5; j_call: TRBJ1-2; cdr3_length: 16; cdr3_aa: CASSYSLVDSNYGYTF; cdr3_nt: TGTGCCAGCAGTTACTCTCTAGTGGACAGTAACTATGGCTACACCTTC
d_call: -; clone_size: -; v_call: TRBV4-1; j_call: TRBJ1-1; cdr3_length: 18; cdr3_aa: CASSQLGRGHGGNTEAFF; cdr3_nt: TGCGCCAGCAGCCAACTTGGCAGGGGCCATGGGGGGAACACTGAAGCTTTCTTT
d_call: -; clone_size: -; v_call: TRBV4-1; j_call: TRBJ1-1; cdr3_length: 14; cdr3_aa: CASSQEASEARAFF; cdr3_nt: TGCGCCAGCAGCCAAGAGGCCTCGGAGGCTAGAGCTTTCTTT
d_call: TRBD1; clone_size: -; v_call: TRBV18; j_call: TRBJ2-3; cdr3_length: 15; cdr3_aa: CASSPKGQSTDTQYF; cdr3_nt: TGTGCCAGCTCACCAAAGGGACAGAGCACAGATACGCAGTATTTT
d_call: -; clone_size: few; v_call: TRBV4-2; j_call: TRBJ2-2; cdr3_length: 16; cdr3_aa: CASSPPPSVTTGELFF; cdr3_nt: TGTGCCAGCAGCCCCCCCCCAAGCGTAACCACCGGGGAGCTGTTTTTT
d_call: TRBD2; clone_size: -; v_call: TRBV3-1/TRBV3-2; j_call: TRBJ2-3; cdr3_length: 18; cdr3_aa: CASSQVGKLAAATDTQYF; cdr3_nt: TGTGCCAGCAGCCAAGTTGGGAAACTAGCGGCCGCGACAGATACGCAGTATTTT
d_call: TRBD1; clone_size: -; v_call: TRBV2; j_call: TRBJ2-4; cdr3_length: 16; cdr3_aa: CASSDRQGAAKNIQYF; cdr3_nt: TGTGCCAGCAGTGACCGACAGGGGGCGGCCAAAAACATTCAGTACTTC
d_call: -; clone_size: -; v_call: TRBV7-9; j_call: TRBJ1-6; cdr3_length: 15; cdr3_aa: CASSLVSFYNSPLHF; cdr3_nt: TGTGCCAGCAGCTTAGTCTCCTTCTATAATTCACCCCTCCACTTT
d_call: TRBD2; clone_size: once; v_call: TRBV4-3; j_call: TRBJ2-3; cdr3_length: 16; cdr3_aa: CASSQSVGGAGDTQYF; cdr3_nt: TGCGCCAGCAGCCAATCGGTCGGGGGGGCAGGGGATACGCAGTATTTT
d_call: TRBD1; clone_size: -; v_call: TRBV29-1; j_call: TRBJ1-3; cdr3_length: 15; cdr3_aa: CSVSDLTGTGNTIYF; cdr3_nt: TGCAGCGTTAGTGACCTGACAGGGACAGGAAACACCATATATTTT
d_call: -; clone_size: -; v_call: TRBV11-2; j_call: TRBJ2-7; cdr3_length: 15; cdr3_aa: CASRGSGTYIYEQYF; cdr3_nt: TGTGCCAGCAGGGGGTCGGGGACATATATCTACGAGCAGTACTTC
d_call: -; clone_size: -; v_call: TRBV6-5; j_call: TRBJ2-3; cdr3_length: 15; cdr3_aa: CASIFSGDGADTQYF; cdr3_nt: TGTGCCAGCATTTTTAGCGGCGATGGCGCCGATACGCAGTATTTT
d_call: -; clone_size: -; v_call: TRBV5-4; j_call: TRBJ1-2; cdr3_length: 12; cdr3_aa: CASSPLWGSHTF; cdr3_nt: TGTGCCAGCAGCCCCTTATGGGGCTCGCACACCTTC
d_call: -; clone_size: -; v_call: TRBV7-2; j_call: TRBJ2-7; cdr3_length: 15; cdr3_aa: CASSLGGQGTYEQYF; cdr3_nt: TGTGCCAGCAGCTTAGGTGGGCAGGGCACCTACGAGCAGTACTTC
d_call: TRBD1; clone_size: -; v_call: TRBV3-1/TRBV3-2; j_call: TRBJ1-2; cdr3_length: 14; cdr3_aa: CASSQTTGAYGYTF; cdr3_nt: TGTGCCAGCAGCCAAACCACAGGGGCCTATGGCTACACCTTC
d_call: -; clone_size: -; v_call: TRBV7-9; j_call: TRBJ2-5; cdr3_length: 14; cdr3_aa: CASSLEPFQETQYF; cdr3_nt: TGTGCCAGCAGCTTAGAGCCGTTCCAAGAGACCCAGTACTTC
d_call: -; clone_size: -; v_call: TRBV15; j_call: TRBJ1-1; cdr3_length: 14; cdr3_aa: CATSRVRLGTEAFF; cdr3_nt: TGTGCCACCAGCAGAGTAAGGCTAGGCACTGAAGCTTTCTTT
d_call: -; clone_size: -; v_call: TRBV12-3/TRBV12-4; j_call: TRBJ2-7; cdr3_length: 12; cdr3_aa: CASSVTVYEQYF; cdr3_nt: TGTGCCAGCAGTGTGACAGTTTACGAGCAGTACTTC
d_call: -; clone_size: -; v_call: TRBV6-1; j_call: TRBJ1-3; cdr3_length: 16; cdr3_aa: CASSEASEGVGNTIYF; cdr3_nt: TGTGCCAGCAGTGAAGCTAGCGAGGGGGTCGGAAACACCATATATTTT
d_call: TRBD1; clone_size: -; v_call: TRBV7-6; j_call: TRBJ2-1; cdr3_length: 16; cdr3_aa: CASSLASWTGVNEQFF; cdr3_nt: TGTGCCAGCAGCTTAGCTTCGTGGACAGGGGTCAATGAGCAGTTCTTC
d_call: TRBD1; clone_size: -; v_call: TRBV29-1; j_call: TRBJ1-2; cdr3_length: 16; cdr3_aa: CSVAGGPGAPNYGYTF; cdr3_nt: TGCAGCGTTGCAGGGGGTCCCGGGGCACCTAACTATGGCTACACCTTC
d_call: TRBD1; clone_size: -; v_call: TRBV7-8; j_call: TRBJ1-2; cdr3_length: 15; cdr3_aa: CASSPPMGQAFGYTF; cdr3_nt: TGTGCCAGCAGCCCACCTATGGGACAGGCCTTTGGGTACACCTTC
d_call: -; clone_size: -; v_call: TRBV29-1; j_call: TRBJ1-2; cdr3_length: 11; cdr3_aa: CSVAQGNGYTF; cdr3_nt: TGCAGCGTTGCACAGGGAAATGGCTACACCTTC
d_call: TRBD1; clone_size: -; v_call: TRBV27; j_call: TRBJ1-3; cdr3_length: 15; cdr3_aa: CASSLEDRDGNTIYF; cdr3_nt: TGTGCCAGCAGTCTCGAGGACAGGGACGGAAACACCATATATTTT
d_call: -; clone_size: -; v_call: TRBV7-9; j_call: TRBJ1-3; cdr3_length: 14; cdr3_aa: CASSLLYSGNTIYF; cdr3_nt: TGTGCCAGCAGCTTACTCTACTCTGGAAACACCATATATTTT
d_call: -; clone_size: -; v_call: TRBV12-3/TRBV12-4; j_call: TRBJ1-2; cdr3_length: 12; cdr3_aa: CASSLALWEVTF; cdr3_nt: TGTGCCAGCAGTTTAGCGCTGTGGGAGGTCACCTTC
d_call: -; clone_size: -; v_call: TRBV6-5; j_call: TRBJ1-2; cdr3_length: 13; cdr3_aa: CATLTGGDYGYTF; cdr3_nt: TGTGCCACCCTCACTGGGGGGGACTATGGCTACACCTTC
d_call: -; clone_size: -; v_call: TRBV6-2/TRBV6-3; j_call: TRBJ1-3; cdr3_length: 15; cdr3_aa: CATRPAGGSGNTIYF; cdr3_nt: TGTGCCACCCGCCCGGCCGGAGGCTCGGGAAACACCATATATTTT
d_call: TRBD1; clone_size: -; v_call: TRBV2; j_call: TRBJ1-2; cdr3_length: 11; cdr3_aa: CASGQGNGYTF; cdr3_nt: TGTGCCAGCGGACAGGGGAATGGCTACACCTTC
d_call: TRBD1; clone_size: -; v_call: TRBV29-1; j_call: TRBJ1-5; cdr3_length: 13; cdr3_aa: CSVSSQGDQPQHF; cdr3_nt: TGCAGCGTTTCCTCGCAGGGGGATCAGCCCCAGCATTTT
d_call: -; clone_size: -; v_call: TRBV12-5; j_call: TRBJ1-3; cdr3_length: 15; cdr3_aa: CASGPPGGVGNTIYF; cdr3_nt: TGTGCTAGTGGTCCGCCGGGGGGCGTCGGAAACACCATATATTTT
d_call: -; clone_size: -; v_call: TRBV11-2; j_call: TRBJ2-5; cdr3_length: 16; cdr3_aa: CASSLAYGGEVETQYF; cdr3_nt: TGTGCCAGCAGCTTAGCCTATGGAGGGGAGGTGGAGACCCAGTACTTC
d_call: -; clone_size: -; v_call: TRBV5-4; j_call: TRBJ1-5; cdr3_length: 14; cdr3_aa: CASSLRREPKPQHF; cdr3_nt: TGTGCCAGCAGCTTGCGGAGGGAGCCGAAGCCCCAGCATTTT
d_call: -; clone_size: -; v_call: TRBV10-3; j_call: TRBJ2-5; cdr3_length: 13; cdr3_aa: CAISRDSRETQYF; cdr3_nt: TGTGCCATCAGTCGTGACAGCCGGGAGACCCAGTACTTC
d_call: -; clone_size: -; v_call: TRBV7-9; j_call: TRBJ2-1; cdr3_length: 15; cdr3_aa: CASSPLAASYNEQFF; cdr3_nt: TGTGCCAGCAGCCCATTGGCGGCCTCCTACAATGAGCAGTTCTTC
d_call: -; clone_size: -; v_call: TRBV7-3; j_call: TRBJ2-7; cdr3_length: 12; cdr3_aa: CASSSQDGEQYF; cdr3_nt: TGTGCCAGCAGTAGCCAAGACGGAGAGCAGTACTTC
d_call: -; clone_size: -; v_call: TRBV6-1; j_call: TRBJ1-6; cdr3_length: 15; cdr3_aa: CASSEVLGENSPLHF; cdr3_nt: TGTGCCAGCAGTGAAGTTCTGGGAGAGAATTCACCCCTCCACTTT
d_call: -; clone_size: -; v_call: TRBV10-3; j_call: TRBJ2-7; cdr3_length: 14; cdr3_aa: CAISESWGYYEQYF; cdr3_nt: TGTGCCATCAGTGAGTCATGGGGCTACTACGAGCAGTACTTC
d_call: -; clone_size: -; v_call: TRBV6-5; j_call: TRBJ2-7; cdr3_length: 13; cdr3_aa: CASSYRADYEQYF; cdr3_nt: TGTGCCAGCAGTTACCGAGCCGACTACGAGCAGTACTTC
d_call: TRBD1; clone_size: -; v_call: TRBV5-1; j_call: TRBJ2-3; cdr3_length: 16; cdr3_aa: CASSLLTGVRTDTQYF; cdr3_nt: TGCGCCAGCAGCCTGTTGACAGGGGTCCGCACAGATACGCAGTATTTT
d_call: TRBD1; clone_size: -; v_call: TRBV11-3; j_call: TRBJ2-1; cdr3_length: 15; cdr3_aa: CASSRDRGNYNEQFF; cdr3_nt: TGTGCCAGCAGCCGGGACAGGGGAAACTACAATGAGCAGTTCTTC
d_call: -; clone_size: -; v_call: TRBV12-3/TRBV12-4; j_call: TRBJ1-1; cdr3_length: 13; cdr3_aa: CASSPLQNTEAFF; cdr3_nt: TGTGCCAGCAGCCCTTTACAGAACACTGAAGCTTTCTTT
d_call: -; clone_size: -; v_call: TRBV29-1; j_call: TRBJ1-1; cdr3_length: 15; cdr3_aa: CSAGGSLGMNTEAFF; cdr3_nt: TGCAGCGCTGGAGGATCCTTAGGGATGAACACTGAAGCTTTCTTT
d_call: TRBD2; clone_size: -; v_call: TRBV5-1; j_call: TRBJ2-7; cdr3_length: 12; cdr3_aa: CASSGLVAEQYF; cdr3_nt: TGCGCCAGCAGTGGACTAGTCGCCGAGCAGTACTTC
d_call: TRBD1; clone_size: -; v_call: TRBV3-1/TRBV3-2; j_call: TRBJ1-1; cdr3_length: 15; cdr3_aa: CASSRTGGWGTEAFF; cdr3_nt: TGTGCCAGCAGCCGAACAGGGGGCTGGGGCACTGAAGCTTTCTTT